One and the same sample provided the 18 T cell receptor beta chains below, sequenced in a study of T cell responses to AZD1222 COVID-19 vaccine. Measured with immunoSEQ multiplex PCR; TCRdb has only the in-frame clones, and not every one. The sample lists approximately 120,000 clones; about 94% were seen once. This specimen was peripheral blood, taken on day 0 of AZD1222 vaccination. The source is an adult in good health.

This rearrangement joins TRBV13 to TRBJ2-1, with D perhaps assigned TRBD1 or TRBD2 (6 bases each). The CDR3 sequence is 15 residues long. CDR1 is PRHDT and CDR2 is FYEKMQ in the germline V gene (reference sequence). Trimming stripped 1 base from V and 3 bases from J, with 10 bases between. The CDR3 DNA reads as TGTGCCAGCAGCTTAGAAGGGGGGAACTACAATGAGCAGTTCTTC. Its translation: CASSLEGGNYNEQFF.

There are a few counts of this clone. This rearrangement joins TRBV18 to TRBJ1-1; D remains unclear. From germline, CDR1 is KGHSH and CDR2 LQKENI. The CDR3 has 15 amino acids. The V and J ends lost 1 base and 6 bases respectively, with 15 bases between them. The CDR3 sequence: CASSPRPERVPEAFF. CDR3 DNA sequence: TGTGCCAGCTCACCACGCCCTGAAAGGGTTCCTGAAGCTTTCTTT. Complete variable domain (other parts from reference TRBV18 and TRBJ1-1): NAGVMQNPRHLVRRRGQEARLRCSPMKGHSHVYWYRQLPEEGLKFMVYLQKENIIDESGMPKERFSAEFPKEGPSILRIQQVVRGDSAAYFCASSPRPERVPEAFFGQGTRLTVV.

The chain has TRBV19 and TRBJ1-4; 10 positions agree with TRBD1. Germline V gene data show CDR1 as LNHDA and CDR2 as SQIVND (reference sequence). With V trimmed by 4 bases and J by 1 base, 6 bases remained unmatched. The CDR3 has 17 amino acids. The DNA of the CDR3 is TGTGCCAGTAGTAGACAGGGGGCGTTGGGAACTAATGAAAAACTGTTTTTT. Encoded protein: CASSRQGALGTNEKLFF. The entire variable domain, with the rest obtained from reference TRBV19 and TRBJ1-4, is as follows: DGGITQSPKYLFRKEGQNVTLSCEQNLNHDAMYWYRQDPGQGLRLIYYSQIVNDFQKGDIAEGYSVSREKKESFPLTVTSAQKNPTAFYLCASSRQGALGTNEKLFFGSGTQLSVL.

The genes are TRBV3-1 (or the pseudogene TRBV3-2) and TRBJ2-3; the match to TRBD2 covers 7 bases. This CDR3 is 17 amino acids long. Germline V gives CDR1 LGHDT, CDR2 YNNKEL (reference sequence). Unmatched junction bases numbered 8, after V lost 0 bases and J lost 2 bases. The CDR3 coding sequence is TGTGCCAGCAGCCAAGATGTTCGACTAGCCTACACAGATACGCAGTATTTT. It yields the protein CASSQDVRLAYTDTQYF.

The rearrangement uses TRBV3-1 (or the pseudogene TRBV3-2) and TRBJ1-2; D gene uncertain. This CDR3 region has 13 residues. V was clipped by 2 bases and J by 0 bases, with 4 bases between them. CDR1 and CDR2 from the germline V gene are LGHDT and YNNKEL (reference sequence). CDR3 sequence reads: CASSQPANYGYTF. CDR3 bases: TGTGCCAGCAGCCAACCAGCTAACTATGGCTACACCTTC.

V usage is TRBV7-8 and J usage is TRBJ1-2; perhaps TRBD1 as D (6 bases). Germline V CDR1 and CDR2: SGHVS, FQNEAQ. V lost 1 base and J lost 4, with 7 bases in between. The CDR3 is 13 residues long. CDR3 sequence reads: CASSLGGGYGYTF. The CDR3 nucleotides read TGTGCCAGCAGCTTAGGAGGGGGCTATGGCTACACCTTC.

The chain joins TRBV9 to TRBJ2-1; 16 bases line up with TRBD2. The CDR3 runs 22 residues. Germline V CDR1 and CDR2: SGDLS, YYNGEE. Trimming cost V 4 bases and J 1 base; bases outside gene matches: 17. The CDR3 DNA reads TGTGCCAGCAGCCAGACAGCAAGACCGGGACTAGCGGGGGGGCTGTCCTACAATGAGCAGTTCTTC. This gives the protein CASSQTARPGLAGGLSYNEQFF.

The chain's CDR3 is CASSMYPGETQYF. CDR3 nucleotides: TGTGCCAGTAGTATGTACCCTGGCGAGACCCAGTACTTC. This chain uses TRBV19 with TRBJ2-5; D is undetermined. The CDR3 length is 13 residues. CDR1 is LNHDA, CDR2 SQIVND, per germline (reference sequence). V lost 3 bases and J 5 bases, leaving 10 bases between the germline ends.

In its sample, this clone was seen a few times. The CDR3 here is CASSQGSGVTDTQYF. The CDR3 DNA sequence: TGTGCCAGCAGCCAAGGCAGCGGGGTAACAGATACGCAGTATTTT. The rearrangement links TRBV14 to TRBJ2-3; the match to TRBD2 covers 7 bases. Germline V lookup: CDR1 SGHDN, CDR2 FVKESK. The CDR3 has 15 residues. The ends lost 1 base at V and 3 bases at J; junction bases unmatched: 4. Filled out from reference TRBV14 and TRBJ2-3, the complete variable domain reads EAGVTQFPSHSVIEKGQTVTLRCDPISGHDNLYWYRRVMGKEIKFLLHFVKESKQDESGMPNNRFLAERTGGTYSTLKVQPAELEDSGVYFCASSQGSGVTDTQYFGPGTRLTVL.

The chain carries TRBV5-6 and TRBJ1-5, with D unresolved. The germline CDR1 and CDR2 sequences are SGHDT and YYEEEE. The CDR3 runs 14 residues. Trimming cost V 2 bases and J 5 bases, with 11 bases left between them. Here the CDR3 DNA reads TGTGCCAGCAGCTTTCATGGGTATCATCAGCCCCAGCATTTT. Translation: CASSFHGYHQPQHF.

The chain links TRBV11-2 to TRBJ1-1; D uncertain. CDR3 length: 13 amino acids. Deletions cut 3 bases from V and 3 bases from J, with 8 bases between. CDR1 and CDR2 (germline): SGHAT, FQNNGV. As DNA, the CDR3 is TGTGCCAGCAGCTTCGGGGTGGACACTGAAGCTTTCTTT. The encoded protein is CASSFGVDTEAFF.

In DNA form, the CDR3 reads TGTGCCAGCAGTTTGGGACGGATGAACACTGAAGCTTTCTTT. This translates into CASSLGRMNTEAFF. The rearrangement uses TRBV6-5 and TRBJ1-1; a possible D gene is TRBD1 (5 bases). V lost 4 bases, J lost 0 bases, and 9 bases lay in between. This CDR3 region has 14 residues. Germline V lookup: CDR1 MNHEY, CDR2 SVGAGI.

The rearrangement uses TRBV12-5 and TRBJ2-1; D may be TRBD2 (5 bases). The V and J ends lost 1 base and 3 bases respectively, with 16 bases between them. Germline assignment: CDR1 LGHNT and CDR2 FRNRAP. This CDR3 has 17 residues. In nucleotides, the CDR3 is TGTGCTAGTGGTTTGGGGAGGCAGTATGACAACTACAATGAGCAGTTCTTC. Residues: CASGLGRQYDNYNEQFF. Full variable domain (outside the CDR3, taken from reference TRBV12-5 and TRBJ2-1): DARVTQTPRHKVTEMGQEVTMRCQPILGHNTVFWYRQTMMQGLELLAYFRNRAPLDDSGMPKDRFSAEMPDATLATLKIQPSEPRDSAVYFCASGLGRQYDNYNEQFFGPGTRLTVL.

This chain links TRBV14 with TRBJ2-7; D unclear. CDR1 SGHDN and CDR2 FVKESK come from the germline V gene. Trimming shortened V by 2 bases and J by 9 bases, and 8 bases separated the two germline ends. This CDR3 spans 11 amino acids. The CDR3 spells CASSQIGPQYF. CDR3 bases: TGTGCCAGCAGCCAAATAGGGCCGCAGTACTTC.

CDR3 in amino acids: CSAPGTGSETQYF. CDR3 sequence (DNA): TGCAGCGCCCCTGGGACAGGGTCGGAGACCCAGTACTTC. The chain combines TRBV29-1 with TRBJ2-5; 9 positions match TRBD1. The CDR3 is 13 residues long. The germline V gene encodes CDR1 SQVTM and CDR2 ANQGSEA. J lost 5 bases, V lost 7 bases, and 8 bases had no gene match.

The gene calls are TRBV5-1 and TRBJ1-1, with D possibly matching TRBD1 (6 bases). Germline values: CDR1 SGHRS, CDR2 YFSETQ. Between the trimmed V and J ends, which lost 3 bases and 0 bases, there was a span of 12 bases. CDR3 length: 15 residues. The CDR3 DNA sequence: TGCGCCAGCAGCTCCGGGACAACTTTGAACACTGAAGCTTTCTTT. Protein product: CASSSGTTLNTEAFF.

The chain joins TRBV19 to TRBJ2-5; possibly TRBD2 for D (6 bases). V lost 7 bases and J 4 bases, leaving 22 bases between the germline ends. CDR1 LNHDA and CDR2 SQIVND come from the germline V gene (reference sequence). The CDR3 runs 16 residues. The CDR3 DNA reads TGTGCCAGTACTGCGCAGGCTAGCGATTGGGGAGAGACCCAGTACTTC. Translating it yields CASTAQASDWGETQYF.

This rearrangement joins TRBV29-1 to TRBJ1-1; D possibly corresponds to TRBD1 (6 bases). Trimming stripped 3 bases from V and 4 bases from J, with 18 bases between. This CDR3 spans 15 amino acids. Germline V gene data show CDR1 as SQVTM and CDR2 as ANQGSEA. Written as DNA, the CDR3 is TGCAGCGTTGATGAAACAGGGTCAGGGAGCACTGAAGCTTTCTTT. Translating it yields CSVDETGSGSTEAFF. The full variable domain, with the rest looked up from reference TRBV29-1 and TRBJ1-1, is SAVISQKPSRDICQRGTSLTIQCQVDSQVTMMFWYRQQPGQSLTLIATANQGSEATYESGFVIDKFPISRPNLTFSTLTVSNMSPEDSSIYLCSVDETGSGSTEAFFGQGTRLTVV.